The 26 T cell receptor beta chains below were found in one sample sequenced in a study of beta chain features in type 1 diabetes. Reverse transcription of all isolated RNA meant that expressed TCRB transcripts were sequenced. TCRdb's table, derived via immunoSEQ multiplex PCR, lists solely in-frame clones and lacks some. The repertoire holds around 500,000 clones, about an eighth seen once, with 0.035% to 0.05% in the top ten. Material for sequencing was naive CD4+ T cells from blood. These receptors came from a woman between 18 and 30 years old in good health.

The V and J genes are TRBV9 and TRBJ2-2; the match to TRBD2 covers 10 bases. V trimming: 1 base; J trimming: 0 bases; junction bases outside the gene matches: 0. The CDR3 consists of 16 residues. The germline gives CDR1 SGDLS, CDR2 YYNGEE. The CDR3 protein is CASSVTSGANTGELFF. The CDR3 nucleotides are TGTGCCAGCAGCGTAACTAGCGGGGCGAACACCGGGGAGCTGTTTTTT.

This clone turned up a few times. The CDR3 loop is CASSIGQGARNEQFF. The CDR3 nucleotides are TGTGCCAGCTCCATTGGACAGGGGGCTAGGAATGAGCAGTTCTTC. The V gene is TRBV18, the J gene TRBJ2-1, with TRBD1 matching 11 bases. With V trimmed by 6 bases and J by 7 bases, 8 bases remained unmatched. The CDR3 contains 15 residues. From germline, CDR1 is KGHSH and CDR2 LQKENI.

V and J are TRBV5-4 and TRBJ1-3, with D possibly being TRBD1 (6 bases). CDR3 length: 16 residues. Germline CDR1 reads SGHNT; CDR2 reads YYREEE (reference sequence). The germline V and J ends were trimmed by 4 bases and 7 bases, with 21 bases remaining between them. For the CDR3, the DNA is TGTGCCAGCAGCCCTGGACCGCAGGGGAGACGGAACACCATATATTTT. This sequence encodes CASSPGPQGRRNTIYF.

The chain combines TRBV7-9 with TRBJ2-4; D is possibly TRBD2 (5 bases). The CDR3 has 14 amino acids. CDR1 is SEHNR and CDR2 is FQNEAQ in the germline V gene (reference sequence). V was pared by 5 bases and J by 0 bases, with 8 bases between. Written as DNA, the CDR3 is TGTGCCAGCAGCCTGACTATAGCCAAAAACATTCAGTACTTC. Translation: CASSLTIAKNIQYF.

As concerns this clone: Since no conserved phenylalanine or tryptophan closes the CDR3, a read error is the likely cause. V and J are TRBV9 and TRBJ1-2, with 7 nucleotides matching TRBD1. Germline values: CDR1 SGDLS, CDR2 YYNGEE. The CDR3 extends over 14 amino acids. The V and J ends lost 5 bases and 5 bases, in that order; junction bases with no gene match: 9. The CDR3 here is CASRTDREGYGYTS. The CDR3 region has the DNA TGTGCCAGCAGGACTGACAGGGAGGGATATGGCTACACCTCC.

This clone was seen more than once but under ten times. The V gene is TRBV29-1, the J gene TRBJ1-4, with unresolved D. Deletions cut 4 bases from V and 7 bases from J, with 13 bases between. Germline-derived CDR1 and CDR2 are SQVTM and ANQGSEA. This CDR3 comprises 13 residues. CDR3 sequence: CSVAHTLGEKLFF. CDR3 nucleotides: TGCAGCGTTGCCCATACCCTGGGTGAAAAACTGTTTTTT.

The V gene is TRBV19, the J gene TRBJ1-3; 7 bases match TRBD1. The V and J ends lost 7 bases and 2 bases, in that order; junction bases with no gene match: 11. The CDR3 covers 16 residues. Germline-derived CDR1 and CDR2 are LNHDA and SQIVND (reference sequence). The CDR3 coding sequence is TGTGCCAGTAAGTGGGACAGTAAAGTCCCTGGAAACACCATATATTTT. Protein: CASKWDSKVPGNTIYF.

This clone was observed a handful of times. The chain carries TRBV14 and TRBJ2-1; TRBD1 aligns across 7 bases. The CDR3 has 15 residues. J gave up 3 bases and V 1 base, and 3 bases lay outside the gene matches. Germline-derived CDR1 and CDR2 are SGHDN and FVKESK. CDR3 residues: CASSQGDSYYNEQFF. In DNA, the CDR3 is TGTGCCAGCAGCCAAGGGGACAGCTACTACAATGAGCAGTTCTTC. Full variable domain (rest looked up from reference TRBV14 and TRBJ2-1): EAGVTQFPSHSVIEKGQTVTLRCDPISGHDNLYWYRRVMGKEIKFLLHFVKESKQDESGMPNNRFLAERTGGTYSTLKVQPAELEDSGVYFCASSQGDSYYNEQFFGPGTRLTVL.

The genes are TRBV7-8 and TRBJ2-1; 9 nucleotides line up with TRBD2. Germline V gene lookup returns CDR1 SGHVS and CDR2 FQNEAQ. The V and J ends lost 1 base and 3 bases, in that order; junction bases with no gene match: 7. The CDR3 has 17 amino acids. The CDR3 nucleotides are TGTGCCAGCAGCTTAGGCCCGCGGGAGGGGCTCTACAATGAGCAGTTCTTC. It codes for CASSLGPREGLYNEQFF.

The CDR3 region is CASSLGPGSGQETQYF. The CDR3 DNA sequence: TGTGCCAGCAGCTTAGGCCCGGGTAGCGGTCAAGAGACCCAGTACTTC. V and J are TRBV7-8 and TRBJ2-5; TRBD2 might be the D (6 bases). The CDR3 covers 16 residues. The V end lost 1 base, the J end lost 2 bases, and 14 bases lay between the germline ends. Germline V gene sequence: CDR1 SGHVS, CDR2 FQNEAQ.

There are a few counts of this clone. This sequence joins TRBV7-2 and TRBJ2-1; 7 bases map to TRBD2. The germline gives CDR1 SGHTA, CDR2 FQGNSA. The V segment lost 6 bases and the J segment 5 bases; nucleotides outside the gene matches: 10. The CDR3 runs to 15 residues. DNA for the CDR3: TGTGCCAGCAGTCCTCGGGGAGGGCAGGACAATGAGCAGTTCTTC. This sequence encodes CASSPRGGQDNEQFF.

V is TRBV5-5 and J is TRBJ2-2; the match to TRBD1 covers 10 bases. The V and J ends lost 4 bases and 4 bases, in that order; junction bases with no gene match: 1. Germline CDR1 SGHKS, CDR2 YYEKEE (reference sequence). The CDR3 is 14 amino acids. CDR3: CASSRTGGTGELFF. For the CDR3, the DNA is TGTGCCAGCAGCCGGACAGGGGGCACCGGGGAGCTGTTTTTT.

V gene TRBV28 combines with J gene TRBJ1-6, with unresolved D. Trimming pared 4 bases from V and 10 bases from J, leaving 17 bases between. Looked up from germline, CDR1 is MDHEN and CDR2 is SYDVKM. The CDR3 is made up of 15 amino acids. The CDR3 sequence: CASSSPTGMESPLHF. Here the CDR3 DNA reads TGTGCCAGCAGTTCCCCGACGGGGATGGAGTCACCCCTCCACTTT.

The rearrangement links TRBV7-2 to TRBJ2-5; no reliable D call. The CDR3 consists of 14 residues. Per the germline V gene, CDR1 is SGHTA and CDR2 is FQGNSA. V lost 4 bases, J lost 2 bases, and 11 bases lay in between. The CDR3 sequence is CASSYSVLQETQYF. CDR3 coding DNA: TGTGCCAGCAGCTATAGTGTATTACAAGAGACCCAGTACTTC.

The chain couples TRBV27 to TRBJ2-7; a weak D match, TRBD2 (6 bases). The CDR3 length is 15 residues. Trimming pared 6 bases from V and 0 bases from J, leaving 15 bases between. The germline gives CDR1 MNHEY, CDR2 SMNVEV (reference sequence). CDR3 in amino acids: CASSSLPGSSYEQYF. The CDR3 DNA reads as TGTGCCAGCAGCTCCCTACCCGGGAGCTCCTACGAGCAGTACTTC.

The CDR3 DNA reads as TGCAGAGGGGGGAACACCGGGGAGCTGTTTTTT. As protein: CRGGNTGELFF. The J gene is TRBJ2-2, the V gene TRBV20-1, with D perhaps matching TRBD1 (6 bases). Germline values: CDR1 DFQATT, CDR2 SNEGSKA (reference sequence). The CDR3 is 11 amino acids.

This rearrangement joins TRBV10-3 to TRBJ1-2; a possible D gene is TRBD1 (6 bases). The CDR3 consists of 13 residues. V lost 6 bases and J 2 bases, leaving 10 bases between the germline ends. Germline V gene data show CDR1 as ENHRY and CDR2 as SYGVKD. The CDR3 loop is CAISDTGNYGYTF. As DNA, the CDR3 is TGTGCCATCAGCGATACAGGGAACTATGGCTACACCTTC.

The gene calls are TRBV27 and TRBJ2-3; D is perhaps TRBD1 or TRBD2 (5 bases each). V gave up 0 bases and J gave up 1 base, with 8 bases separating them. This CDR3 has 15 residues. CDR1 is MNHEY, CDR2 SMNVEV, per germline (reference sequence). CDR3 nucleotides: TGTGCCAGCAGTTTATCTCGGGGCCGCACAGATACGCAGTATTTT. This encodes CASSLSRGRTDTQYF.

The V gene is TRBV18, the J gene TRBJ2-7; 8 nucleotides agree with TRBD1. Trimming took 2 bases from V and 2 from J; bases not matched to a gene: 5. In germline, CDR1 is KGHSH, CDR2 LQKENI. This CDR3 is 15 amino acids long. This CDR3 is CASSPDRGGTYEQYF. DNA of the CDR3: TGTGCCAGCTCACCAGACAGGGGCGGGACCTACGAGCAGTACTTC.

Only a few counts were recorded for this clone. The J gene is TRBJ2-1, the V gene TRBV7-2; D not certain. V dropped 3 bases and J dropped 0 bases, with 9 bases sitting between them. The CDR3 runs to 15 residues. Looked up from germline, CDR1 is SGHTA and CDR2 is FQGNSA. DNA for the CDR3: TGTGCCAGCAGCTTTTCGGGTACCTCCTACAATGAGCAGTTCTTC. It codes for CASSFSGTSYNEQFF.

The rearrangement links TRBV4-3 to TRBJ2-1; D could derive from TRBD1 or TRBD2 (5 bases each). This CDR3 region has 21 residues. Deletions cut 0 bases from V and 12 bases from J, with 36 bases between. Germline lookup yields CDR1 LGHNA and CDR2 YSLEER. CDR3: CASSQDIEGGSVLTILQGQFF. The CDR3, as DNA: TGCGCCAGCAGCCAAGACATTGAAGGTGGGAGCGTGCTAACAATACTGCAGGGGCAGTTCTTC.

CDR3 amino acids: CASSFLQSYNEQFF. For the CDR3, the DNA is TGTGCCAGCAGCTTCCTCCAGTCCTACAATGAGCAGTTCTTC. The chain uses TRBV11-2 and TRBJ2-1; D not resolved. CDR1 and CDR2 from the germline V gene are SGHAT and FQNNGV. This CDR3 is built from 14 residues. The V end was cut by 3 bases, the J end by 1 base, with 7 bases between. The variable domain in full, with the rest retrieved from reference TRBV11-2 and TRBJ2-1, is EAGVAQSPRYKIIEKRQSVAFWCNPISGHATLYWYQQILGQGPKLLIQFQNNGVVDDSQLPKDRFSAERLKGVDSTLKIQPAKLEDSAVYLCASSFLQSYNEQFFGPGTRLTVL.

In this sample, this clone turned up many times. This sequence joins TRBV29-1 and TRBJ2-7; D is ambiguous. The germline V and J ends were trimmed by 5 bases and 0 bases, with 11 bases remaining between them. The germline gives CDR1 SQVTM, CDR2 ANQGSEA. The CDR3 extends over 13 amino acids. The CDR3 DNA follows: TGCAGCGTTAATCATGGTGGCTCCTACGAGCAGTACTTC. Protein sequence: CSVNHGGSYEQYF.

The chain links TRBV7-9 to TRBJ1-2; D might be TRBD1 (5 bases). The CDR3 extends over 15 amino acids. Germline V gene lookup returns CDR1 SEHNR and CDR2 FQNEAQ (reference sequence). Trimming took off 5 bases at V and 0 bases at J, with 13 bases between the two ends. In nucleotides, the CDR3 is TGTGCCAGCAGCGGCAGGGTCGGAGCTAACTATGGCTACACCTTC. It codes for CASSGRVGANYGYTF.

The genes are TRBV15 and TRBJ2-5; 8 bases agree with TRBD2. With 0 bases clipped from V and 5 bases from J, the junction kept 5 bases outside the gene matches. Germline CDR1 is LNHNV and CDR2 is YYDKDF (reference sequence). The CDR3 spans 15 residues. CDR3 residues: CATSRDSGGEETQYF. CDR3 nucleotide sequence: TGTGCCACCAGCAGAGATTCGGGAGGGGAGGAGACCCAGTACTTC.

The V call is TRBV7-2, the J call TRBJ2-3; 8 nucleotides line up with TRBD2. Germline trimming cut 4 bases from V and 1 base from J; bases unmatched to any gene: 4. The CDR3 covers 15 residues. Germline V gives CDR1 SGHTA, CDR2 FQGNSA. This CDR3 is CASSSYSGGTDTQYF. The DNA of the CDR3 is TGTGCCAGCAGCTCGTATAGCGGGGGCACAGATACGCAGTATTTT.